Below are 13 T cell receptor beta chains sequenced from a single sample in a study of blood T cell repertoires in COVID-19. The data were produced by immunoSEQ multiplex PCR, yet TCRdb's version contains in-frame clones alone and is incomplete. The profile shows about 300,000 clones, under 90% of them singletons. The specimen was PBMCs or T cells enriched from blood (not recorded which). The receptor set was obtained from a woman aged 50 to 60 who had been exposed to COVID-19.

The V gene is TRBV28, the J gene TRBJ2-7, with D possibly being TRBD1 (6 bases). The CDR3 runs 16 residues. Trimming shortened V by 3 bases and J by 3 bases, and 18 bases separated the two germline ends. CDR1 is MDHEN and CDR2 is SYDVKM in the germline V gene. This CDR3 reads CASSFGVAGDVYEQYF. DNA for the CDR3: TGTGCCAGCAGTTTTGGCGTGGCAGGGGACGTCTACGAGCAGTACTTC. Combining the CDR3 with reference TRBV28 and TRBJ2-7 gives the whole variable domain DVKVTQSSRYLVKRTGEKVFLECVQDMDHENMFWYRQDPGLGLRLIYFSYDVKMKEKGDIPEGYSVSREKKERFSLILESASTNQTSMYLCASSFGVAGDVYEQYFGPGTRLTVT.

The chain links TRBV2 to TRBJ1-1, with 10 nucleotides matching TRBD1. CDR3 length: 14 residues. Unmatched junction bases numbered 6, after V lost 6 bases and J lost 5 bases. The germline V gene has CDR1 SNHLY and CDR2 FYNNEI. DNA for the CDR3: TGTGCCAGCAGGGCGGACAGGGGGAGGACTGAAGCTTTCTTT. Translating it yields CASRADRGRTEAFF. The full variable domain, its missing parts supplied by reference TRBV2 and TRBJ1-1, is EPEVTQTPSHQVTQMGQEVILRCVPISNHLYFYWYRQILGQKVEFLVSFYNNEISEKSEIFDDQFSVERPDGSNFTLKIRSTKLEDSAMYFCASRADRGRTEAFFGQGTRLTVV.

In this sample, this clone turned up once. This chain uses TRBV28 with TRBJ1-1, with D hard to call. Trimming removed 6 bases from V and 6 bases from J, with 17 bases in between. The CDR3 covers 14 residues. From germline, CDR1 is MDHEN and CDR2 SYDVKM. The CDR3 nucleotides read TGTGCCAGCAGCGCGAGGTGGAGGCGGGCTGAAGCTTTCTTT. Translated: CASSARWRRAEAFF. The entire variable domain, with the rest obtained from reference TRBV28 and TRBJ1-1, is as follows: DVKVTQSSRYLVKRTGEKVFLECVQDMDHENMFWYRQDPGLGLRLIYFSYDVKMKEKGDIPEGYSVSREKKERFSLILESASTNQTSMYLCASSARWRRAEAFFGQGTRLTVV.

The CDR3 region has the DNA TGTGCCAGCAGCCTTTCGGACGGAGGACTATACGAGCAGTACTTC. Protein: CASSLSDGGLYEQYF. V usage is TRBV7-9 and J usage is TRBJ2-7; a possible D gene is TRBD2 (6 bases). This CDR3 is 15 amino acids long. V lost 5 bases and J 4 bases, leaving 18 bases between the germline ends. From germline, CDR1 is SEHNR and CDR2 FQNEAQ (reference sequence).

The chain links TRBV30 to TRBJ2-7, with TRBD2 matching 9 bases. The CDR3 extends over 15 amino acids. Losses at the gene ends were 2 bases for V and 7 bases for J; bases not matched to a gene: 12. Germline loops: CDR1 GTSNPN, CDR2 SVGIG (reference sequence). This CDR3 reads CAWSFLKRGASEQYF. CDR3 nucleotides: TGTGCCTGGAGTTTCCTTAAGCGGGGGGCGTCAGAGCAGTACTTC.

The chain combines TRBV7-9 with TRBJ1-4; unclear D gene. Per germline, CDR1 SEHNR and CDR2 FQNEAQ (reference sequence). Trimming removed 1 base from V and 2 bases from J, with 11 bases in between. This CDR3 comprises 16 residues. DNA of the CDR3: TGTGCCAGCAGCTTAGGAGCGACGAATACTAATGAAAAACTGTTTTTT. Encoded protein: CASSLGATNTNEKLFF.

The J gene is TRBJ1-3, the V gene TRBV25-1; 7 positions agree with TRBD1. Germline CDR1 MGHDK, CDR2 SYGVNS. The length of the CDR3 is 15 residues. Trimming cost V 8 bases and J 0 bases; bases outside gene matches: 7. The CDR3 loop reads CASVGAGGSGNTIYF. CDR3 nucleotides: TGTGCCAGCGTGGGGGCAGGGGGCTCTGGAAACACCATATATTTT.

The gene calls are TRBV30 and TRBJ1-3, with TRBD1 as a possible D gene (6 bases). V was shortened by 1 base and J by 0 bases, with 16 bases between the two germline ends. The germline V gene has CDR1 GTSNPN and CDR2 SVGIG (reference sequence). The CDR3 runs 17 residues. The DNA of the CDR3 is TGTGCCTGGAGTGGGGGGCCGGGGGGCGGCTCTGGAAACACCATATATTTT. The encoded protein is CAWSGGPGGGSGNTIYF.

V is TRBV13 and J is TRBJ2-1; maybe TRBD2 (6 bases). This CDR3 region has 14 residues. V dropped 8 bases and J dropped 6 bases, with 17 bases sitting between them. The germline V gene has CDR1 PRHDT and CDR2 FYEKMQ (reference sequence). The CDR3 nucleotides are TGTGCCAGCTGTGACGGGGGAGGATCCAATGAGCAGTTCTTC. This encodes CASCDGGGSNEQFF.

The chain has TRBV11-2 and TRBJ2-1; D gene ambiguous. The CDR3 spans 14 residues. Germline V CDR1 and CDR2: SGHAT, FQNNGV. V was cut by 1 base and J by 6 bases, with 10 bases left in between. The CDR3 protein is CASSLAQTFNEQFF. CDR3 nucleotide sequence: TGTGCCAGCAGCTTAGCTCAGACTTTCAATGAGCAGTTCTTC.

The J gene is TRBJ2-1, the V gene TRBV27; possibly TRBD2 for D (5 bases). Germline V gives CDR1 MNHEY, CDR2 SMNVEV (reference sequence). The CDR3 totals 14 residues. The germline V and J ends were trimmed by 11 bases and 3 bases, with 17 bases remaining between them. The CDR3 nucleotides are TGTGCCTCGATGGACTCAAACTACTACAATGAGCAGTTCTTC. Translated, it gives CASMDSNYYNEQFF.

V and J are TRBV9 and TRBJ1-5, with D unclear. There are 14 residues in the CDR3. The V and J ends lost 0 bases and 2 bases respectively, with 6 bases between them. Germline CDR1 SGDLS, CDR2 YYNGEE. CDR3 nucleotide sequence: TGTGCCAGCAGCGTAGATGTCGGCAATCAGCCCCAGCATTTT. It yields the protein CASSVDVGNQPQHF. The full variable domain, its missing parts supplied by reference TRBV9 and TRBJ1-5, is DSGVTQTPKHLITATGQRVTLRCSPRSGDLSVYWYQQSLDQGLQFLIQYYNGEERAKGNILERFSAQQFPDLHSELNLSSLELGDSALYFCASSVDVGNQPQHFGDGTRLSIL.

The J gene is TRBJ1-6, the V gene TRBV5-1, with 7 nucleotides matching TRBD1. V was clipped by 3 bases and J by 5 bases; unmatched bases: 5. The CDR3 is 15 amino acids. Germline V lookup: CDR1 SGHRS, CDR2 YFSETQ. The chain's CDR3 is CASSWGDRDNSPLHF. The CDR3 DNA reads TGCGCCAGCAGCTGGGGGGACAGAGATAATTCACCCCTCCACTTT.